One sample yielded the 31 T cell receptor beta chains listed below, sequenced in a study of cytomegalovirus exposure and HLA in healthy donors. PCR used 60 Vbeta primers and 13 Jbeta primers. This table comes from immunoSEQ multiplex PCR, and its TCRdb copy is limited to in-frame clones, with some not included. Of some 150,000 clones listed, more than 60% are singletons. Sequencing was carried out using PBMCs. The receptor source for this set is a male donor in good health and CMV-seronegative.

A few counts support this clone. V and J are TRBV5-6 and TRBJ1-4; 11 nucleotides line up with TRBD1. The CDR3 has 16 amino acids. Germline V gene sequence: CDR1 SGHDT, CDR2 YYEEEE. With 5 bases clipped from V and 6 bases from J, the junction kept 9 bases outside the gene matches. The chain's CDR3 is CASSTGTGGVYEKLFF. CDR3 bases: TGTGCCAGCAGTACCGGGACAGGGGGAGTTTATGAAAAACTGTTTTTT.

The gene calls are TRBV7-2 and TRBJ1-1; no firm D call. V was pared by 2 bases and J by 4 bases, with 17 bases between. Germline CDR1 is SGHTA and CDR2 is FQGNSA. The CDR3 spans 16 residues. CDR3 loop: CASSLTPGEVGTEAFF. DNA for the CDR3: TGTGCCAGCAGCTTAACACCCGGGGAGGTTGGCACTGAAGCTTTCTTT.

The V call is TRBV5-1, the J call TRBJ1-2; 8 nucleotides line up with TRBD1. The CDR3 loop spans 15 amino acids. V gave up 3 bases and J gave up 7 bases; unmatched junction bases: 11. Per the germline V gene, CDR1 is SGHRS and CDR2 is YFSETQ. The CDR3 loop reads CASSSSPGGQGGYTF. The CDR3 region has the DNA TGCGCCAGCAGCTCATCCCCAGGGGGCCAAGGTGGCTACACCTTC.

The chain joins TRBV4-2 to TRBJ1-2, with D possibly being TRBD1 (6 bases). The germline CDR1 and CDR2 sequences are LGHNA and YNFKEQ. Trimming cost V 0 bases and J 4 bases, with 15 bases left between them. This CDR3 is built from 16 residues. The CDR3 reads CASSQDRTGQFYGYTF. CDR3 in DNA: TGTGCCAGCAGCCAAGATCGTACAGGGCAATTCTATGGCTACACCTTC.

This rearrangement joins TRBV2 to TRBJ1-3; D unclear. CDR1 is SNHLY, CDR2 FYNNEI, per germline. The germline V and J ends were trimmed by 0 bases and 0 bases, with 12 bases remaining between them. There are 17 residues in the CDR3. For the CDR3, the DNA is TGTGCCAGCAGTGAAGCGCGAGGAGGGTACTCTGGAAACACCATATATTTT. Protein product: CASSEARGGYSGNTIYF.

V and J are TRBV6-5 and TRBJ2-2; 9 bases fit TRBD1. With V trimmed by 7 bases and J by 5 bases, 8 bases remained unmatched. CDR1 and CDR2 (germline): MNHEY, SVGAGI. The CDR3 is 15 amino acids. The CDR3 nucleotides read TGTGCCAGCACCATACAGGGGGCCGTAACCGGGGAGCTGTTTTTT. Its protein product is CASTIQGAVTGELFF.

The rearrangement joins TRBV10-3 to TRBJ1-1, with 11 bases matching TRBD1. The CDR3 loop spans 16 amino acids. The V and J ends lost 7 bases and 2 bases, in that order; junction bases with no gene match: 9. Germline V lookup: CDR1 ENHRY, CDR2 SYGVKD. CDR3 residues: CAITSGQGGVNTEAFF. The CDR3 nucleotides are TGTGCCATCACCTCGGGACAGGGGGGGGTTAACACTGAAGCTTTCTTT.

This clone was counted between two and nine times. This chain connects TRBV5-1 to TRBJ1-1; 7 nucleotides line up with TRBD1. Germline lookup yields CDR1 SGHRS and CDR2 YFSETQ. Trimming cost V 0 bases and J 1 base; bases outside gene matches: 9. The CDR3 is made up of 17 amino acids. CDR3 protein: CASSLAEGADGNTEAFF. CDR3 DNA: TGCGCCAGCAGCTTGGCCGAGGGGGCGGATGGGAACACTGAAGCTTTCTTT.

V usage is TRBV5-6 and J usage is TRBJ2-1, with D unclear. The CDR3 totals 13 residues. The V and J ends lost 0 bases and 7 bases respectively, with 8 bases between them. Germline V gene lookup returns CDR1 SGHDT and CDR2 YYEEEE. The CDR3 nucleotides read TGTGCCAGCAGCTTGGATCTGTCGAATGAGCAGTTCTTC. This gives the protein CASSLDLSNEQFF. The variable domain in full, with the rest retrieved from reference TRBV5-6 and TRBJ2-1, is DAGVTQSPTHLIKTRGQQVTLRCSPKSGHDTVSWYQQALGQGPQFIFQYYEEEERQRGNFPDRFSGHQFPNYSSELNVNALLLGDSALYLCASSLDLSNEQFFGPGTRLTVL.

This clone was seen a few times. The genes are TRBV10-3 and TRBJ2-6; TRBD2 matches 8 bases. V trimming: 8 bases; J trimming: 0 bases; junction bases outside the gene matches: 3. The CDR3 is 15 amino acids. Per germline, CDR1 ENHRY and CDR2 SYGVKD. The CDR3 bases are TGTGCCATCGCGGGGGGCGACTCTGGGGCCAACGTCCTGACTTTC. Its translation: CAIAGGDSGANVLTF.

CDR3 coding DNA: TGTGCCAGCAGTTATCAAGACGCTGGGTCGGGGGGCTACACCTTC. It translates to CASSYQDAGSGGYTF. V gene TRBV6-6 combines with J gene TRBJ1-2; D not certain. The CDR3 has 15 amino acids. The V end was cut by 3 bases, the J end by 8 bases, with 19 bases between. CDR1 MNHNY and CDR2 SVGAGI come from the germline V gene (reference sequence).

The rearrangement joins TRBV9 to TRBJ2-2; 12 nucleotides align to TRBD2. Germline CDR1 and CDR2: SGDLS and YYNGEE. J lost 0 bases, V lost 3 bases, and 3 bases had no gene match. This CDR3 has 17 residues. In DNA, the CDR3 is TGTGCCAGCAGCGGAGGGACTAGCGGGTCGAACACCGGGGAGCTGTTTTTT. Amino acids: CASSGGTSGSNTGELFF.

The chain links TRBV18 to TRBJ2-1; 7 positions agree with TRBD2. The CDR3 covers 15 residues. Germline V CDR1 and CDR2: KGHSH, LQKENI. Trimming cost V 1 base and J 5 bases; bases outside gene matches: 5. The DNA for the CDR3 is TGTGCCAGCTCACCACTCCTAGCGGACAACAATGAGCAGTTCTTC. It encodes CASSPLLADNNEQFF. The full variable domain, completed using reference TRBV18 and TRBJ2-1, is NAGVMQNPRHLVRRRGQEARLRCSPMKGHSHVYWYRQLPEEGLKFMVYLQKENIIDESGMPKERFSAEFPKEGPSILRIQQVVRGDSAAYFCASSPLLADNNEQFFGPGTRLTVL.

The rearrangement uses TRBV6-5 and TRBJ2-5; a possible D gene is TRBD2 (7 bases). Germline lookup yields CDR1 MNHEY and CDR2 SVGAGI. CDR3 length: 13 amino acids. V lost 6 bases and J lost 5, with 13 bases in between. CDR3 nucleotides: TGTGCCAGCAGCCGGGGGGCCCTGGAGACCCAGTACTTC. Translating gives CASSRGALETQYF.

The chain couples TRBV30 to TRBJ1-5, with 8 positions matching TRBD1. The CDR3 covers 16 residues. From germline, CDR1 is GTSNPN and CDR2 SVGIG (reference sequence). The junction had 12 bases not matched to a gene; V was cut back by 2 bases and J by 6 bases. The CDR3 DNA reads TGTGCCTGGAGTTCGGCGGACAGGGCAGGTAGTCAGCCCCAGCATTTT. This encodes CAWSSADRAGSQPQHF.

The chain couples TRBV18 to TRBJ1-1, with 8 bases aligning to TRBD1. The ends lost 3 bases at V and 0 bases at J; junction bases unmatched: 6. Per germline, CDR1 KGHSH and CDR2 LQKENI. The CDR3 runs to 16 residues. The CDR3 DNA is TGTGCCAGCTCACCTTTGACAGGGGCTATGAACACTGAAGCTTTCTTT. Its protein is CASSPLTGAMNTEAFF.

The chain recombines TRBV19 with TRBJ2-5; possibly TRBD2 for D (5 bases). The CDR3 spans 14 residues. The germline gives CDR1 LNHDA, CDR2 SQIVND (reference sequence). Between the trimmed V and J ends, which lost 1 base and 7 bases, there was a span of 13 bases. DNA of the CDR3: TGTGCCAGTAGTATAGTACGGGGTTTCGGGACCCAGTACTTC. Its translation is CASSIVRGFGTQYF.

This chain connects TRBV5-1 to TRBJ1-2, with 7 bases aligning to TRBD1. V lost 4 bases to trimming and J lost 0 bases; unmatched junction nucleotides: 6. The CDR3 length is 15 residues. Germline V lookup: CDR1 SGHRS, CDR2 YFSETQ. CDR3 DNA sequence: TGCGCCAGCAGCCTCGGACAGGACTCTAACTATGGCTACACCTTC. Protein product: CASSLGQDSNYGYTF.

The gene calls are TRBV21-1 and TRBJ1-5; no DNA check was done on the table's D call, TRBD1. TRBV21-1 is shown as a pseudogene. This CDR3 has 17 residues. DNA of the CDR3: TGTGCCAGCAGCAAAGACGAGGGGGTGGGGAGAAATCAGCCCCAGCATTTT. This encodes CASSKDEGVGRNQPQHF.

This chain uses TRBV10-1 with TRBJ2-5, with 7 nucleotides matching TRBD2. The CDR3 is made up of 17 amino acids. V lost 0 bases and J lost 2; bases outside the gene matches: 9. From germline, CDR1 is WNHNN and CDR2 SYGVQD (reference sequence). CDR3 amino acids: CASSESFAGDSQETQYF. CDR3 nucleotides: TGCGCCAGCAGTGAGTCGTTCGCGGGGGATTCGCAAGAGACCCAGTACTTC.

This chain uses TRBV19 with TRBJ1-3; 7 bases align to TRBD1. Germline V gives CDR1 LNHDA, CDR2 SQIVND (reference sequence). Trimming removed 9 bases from V and 4 bases from J; junction bases left unmatched: 9. The CDR3 runs to 14 residues. The CDR3: CARPTGLRGNTIYF. The CDR3 DNA reads TGTGCCAGACCGACAGGGTTGAGGGGAAACACCATATATTTT.

The chain is built from TRBV27 and TRBJ2-3; TRBD2 agrees at 7 bases. Germline V CDR1 and CDR2: MNHEY, SMNVEV (reference sequence). The CDR3 runs to 16 residues. Losses at the gene ends were 3 bases for V and 3 bases for J; bases not matched to a gene: 9. Here the CDR3 reads CASSFPSGRDTDTQYF. As DNA, the CDR3 is TGTGCCAGCAGTTTCCCGTCGGGGAGGGATACAGATACGCAGTATTTT.

This rearrangement joins TRBV7-3 to TRBJ2-7; 9 nucleotides line up with TRBD1. V shed 5 bases and J 6 bases; nucleotides not matched to a gene: 5. CDR3 length: 13 residues. The V gene's germline CDR1 is SGHTA and CDR2 FQGTGA. The CDR3: CASSAMDRGEQYF. DNA for the CDR3: TGTGCCAGCAGCGCCATGGACAGGGGCGAGCAGTACTTC. Complete variable domain (other parts from reference TRBV7-3 and TRBJ2-7): GAGVSQTPSNKVTEKGKYVELRCDPISGHTALYWYRQSLGQGPEFLIYFQGTGAADDSGLPNDRFFAVRPEGSVSTLKIQRTERGDSAVYLCASSAMDRGEQYFGPGTRLTVT.

For this clone: Distinct nucleotide sequences in the sample also encode this CDR3. This chain joins TRBV7-2 and TRBJ2-1; 9 bases are shared with TRBD1. The length of the CDR3 is 15 residues. CDR1 and CDR2 (germline): SGHTA, FQGNSA. With V trimmed by 3 bases and J by 1 base, 1 base remained unmatched. The CDR3 region has the DNA TGTGCCAGCAGCTTCGACAGGGGGTCCTACAATGAGCAGTTCTTC. Translating gives CASSFDRGSYNEQFF.

The chain is built from TRBV6-5 and TRBJ2-7; 8 bases map to TRBD2. There are 16 residues in the CDR3. J was trimmed by 3 bases and V by 4 bases; bases with no gene match: 11. Looked up from germline, CDR1 is MNHEY and CDR2 is SVGAGI. CDR3 nucleotide sequence: TGTGCCAGCAGTTCCCCTCCGGGAGGGGGGATCTACGAGCAGTACTTC. This encodes CASSSPPGGGIYEQYF.

This chain uses TRBV5-1 with TRBJ2-7, with TRBD1 matching over 8 bases. With 4 bases clipped from V and 6 bases from J, the junction kept 9 bases outside the gene matches. Germline assignment: CDR1 SGHRS and CDR2 YFSETQ. The CDR3 spans 14 residues. The CDR3, as DNA: TGCGCCAGCAGCACACCGGGACAGGTCTGCGAGCAGTACTTC. Translating gives CASSTPGQVCEQYF.

This clone has more than one count but fewer than ten. V usage is TRBV5-1 and J usage is TRBJ1-3; 8 bases map to TRBD1. CDR3 length: 16 amino acids. The V segment lost 4 bases and the J segment 1 base; nucleotides outside the gene matches: 7. From germline, CDR1 is SGHRS and CDR2 YFSETQ. CDR3 protein: CASSLGQAGSGNTIYF. The CDR3 DNA sequence: TGCGCCAGCAGCCTGGGACAGGCTGGATCTGGAAACACCATATATTTT.

This chain uses TRBV7-9 with TRBJ1-2; 10 bases match TRBD1. J lost 7 bases, V lost 4 bases, and 6 bases had no gene match. This CDR3 is 14 amino acids long. From germline, CDR1 is SEHNR and CDR2 FQNEAQ (reference sequence). As DNA, the CDR3 is TGTGCCAGCAGCTCTGACAGGGGGCGGAGTGGCTACACCTTC. As protein: CASSSDRGRSGYTF.

This clone showed up just a few times. The chain carries TRBV10-3 and TRBJ2-5, with D maybe TRBD2 (6 bases). Judging by the DNA end, TRBJ2-7 fits better; the J call may be wrong. The CDR3 has 14 amino acids. Germline V lookup: CDR1 ENHRY, CDR2 SYGVKD. The CDR3 DNA is TGTGCCATCAGCGTTCTCAAGTCGGGGGACGAGCAGTACTTC. Translating gives CAISVLKSGDEQYF.

This clone showed up just a few times. The chain is built from TRBV29-1 and TRBJ1-1; 10 bases match TRBD1. The germline V gene encodes CDR1 SQVTM and CDR2 ANQGSEA. The length of the CDR3 is 14 residues. With V trimmed by 4 bases and J by 4 bases, 6 bases remained unmatched. CDR3 loop: CSVGQGALGTEAFF. CDR3 in DNA: TGCAGCGTTGGACAGGGGGCGTTAGGCACTGAAGCTTTCTTT.

The chain combines TRBV7-2 with TRBJ2-1; TRBD2 matches 12 bases. The germline V gene has CDR1 SGHTA and CDR2 FQGNSA. CDR3 size: 17 residues. The trim removed 1 base at V and 8 bases at J, leaving 9 bases unmatched. CDR3 region: CASSLDPSGGVLDEQFF. The CDR3 coding sequence is TGTGCCAGCAGCTTAGATCCTAGCGGGGGGGTTTTAGATGAGCAGTTCTTC.